What follows are 5 T cell receptor beta chains derived from one specimen sequenced in a study of blood T cell repertoires in COVID-19. Only in-frame clones appear in the TCRdb table, and some are missing; sequencing was by immunoSEQ multiplex PCR. The data show 200,000 to 250,000 clones, 80% to 90% seen once. The sample consisted of peripheral blood. The receptors were sampled from a man aged 50-60 years with acute or convalescent COVID-19.

This chain connects TRBV4-2 to TRBJ2-7, with D possibly matching TRBD1 (5 bases). With 1 base removed from V and 7 bases from J, the gap between germline ends came to 20 bases. The length of the CDR3 is 16 residues. Germline-derived CDR1 and CDR2 are LGHNA and YNFKEQ. In DNA, the CDR3 is TGTGCCAGCAGCCAAGCCTGGCAAGGGGCGTTTGAAGAGCAGTACTTC. Translation: CASSQAWQGAFEEQYF.

The J gene is TRBJ2-3, the V gene TRBV19; TRBD1 matches 8 bases. In germline, CDR1 is LNHDA, CDR2 SQIVND (reference sequence). This CDR3 is 15 amino acids long. The V gene end was trimmed by 6 bases and the J gene end by 0 bases; junction bases not matched to a gene: 5. CDR3 nucleotide sequence: TGTGCCAGTAGATTGACAGGGGTCAGCACAGATACGCAGTATTTT. As protein: CASRLTGVSTDTQYF.

This chain links TRBV3-1 (or the pseudogene TRBV3-2) with TRBJ1-3; no clear D gene. V was pared by 4 bases and J by 1 base, with 17 bases between. There are 17 residues in the CDR3. Looked up from germline, CDR1 is LGHDT and CDR2 is YNNKEL (reference sequence). CDR3 sequence reads: CASSLTKTRTSGNTIYF. CDR3 nucleotide sequence: TGTGCCAGCAGCCTTACTAAAACACGGACTTCTGGAAACACCATATATTTT.

V and J are TRBV28 and TRBJ2-7; D may be TRBD2 (6 bases). CDR1 and CDR2 (germline): MDHEN, SYDVKM. V gave up 1 base and J gave up 10 bases, with 8 bases separating them. The CDR3 is 11 residues long. The CDR3 protein is CASSLSGTQYF. The DNA of the CDR3 is TGTGCCAGCAGTTTATCCGGGACTCAGTACTTC.

The V and J genes are TRBV4-2 and TRBJ2-1, with 15 bases that match TRBD2. V lost 3 bases, J lost 7 bases, and 13 bases stayed unmatched. Per the germline V gene, CDR1 is LGHNA and CDR2 is YNFKEQ. CDR3 length equals 19 residues. The CDR3 loop is CASSHIRTSGRASQNEQFF. The CDR3, as DNA: TGTGCCAGCAGCCATATTCGGACTAGCGGGAGGGCCAGCCAAAATGAGCAGTTCTTC.